This T cell receptor (beta chain) came from a study of T cells in localized non-small cell lung cancer. TCRdb keeps only in-frame clones here, not all; method: immunoSEQ multiplex PCR. The sample yields over 4,500 clones, roughly 85% seen once. General study points: Peak T cell clonality was found in uninvolved adjacent lung, exceeding tumor.

This clone has a single count. The antigen remains undetermined. The TCR sequence derives from a woman aged 35-70 years with stage II lung adenocarcinoma. This specimen consisted of PBMCs, obtained before any cancer treatment.

Written as DNA, the CDR3 is TGCGCCAGCAGTGGGGGACAGGGGGATCCCTCTGGGGCCAACGTCCTGACTTTC. As protein: CASSGGQGDPSGANVLTF. This rearrangement joins TRBV10-1 to TRBJ2-6; TRBD1 aligns across 11 bases. V trimming: 4 bases; J trimming: 0 bases; junction bases outside the gene matches: 5. Germline V gene data show CDR1 as WNHNN and CDR2 as SYGVQD (reference sequence). The CDR3 length is 18 residues.